This TCR beta chain was sequenced for a study of identical twins. There are many counts of this clonotype. MiXCR was run by TCRdb on the 5' RACE reads, yielding one entry per CDR3 protein. The data contain about 1.7 million distinct CDR3 sequences, roughly 35% of them seen just once; the ten biggest clones take up about 0.27%. This CDR3 has 11 residues. CDR1 and CDR2 (germline): MNHEY, SMNVEV (reference sequence). The V end was cut by 4 bases, the J end by 13 bases, with 12 bases between. With no exceptions, donors were healthy Caucasians. The sequence came from a newborn girl in good health. The sequencing sample was made of cord blood. V usage is TRBV27 and J usage is TRBJ2-3; TRBD1 or TRBD2 may be the D gene (5 bases each). The DNA for the CDR3 is TGTGCCAGCAGTTCCGGGACCACGAAGTATTTT. Amino acids: CASSSGTTKYF.